This T cell receptor (beta chain) was sequenced for a study of T cells in Graves' hyperthyroidism and ophthalmopathy. Study-level findings and limits: Ophthalmopathy prediction by the model preceded onset by a median approximately six months. Most expanded thyroid clonotypes above 0.001 also appeared in blood.

RNA transcripts were the template for amplifying TCR beta CDR3 regions. The HTBI primer set drove a first-round RT-PCR of the TCR CDR3. TCRdb ran MiXCR on the multiplex PCR reads and lists one entry per CDR3 protein. The sample shows 250,000 to 300,000 distinct CDR3 sequences, more than 14% of them seen only once. The germline V gene has CDR1 MNHEY and CDR2 SMNVEV (reference sequence). The V end was cut by 1 base, the J end by 4 bases, with 14 bases between. The CDR3 has 16 residues. About this clonotype: Its antigen is not identified.

Initially, at the first diagnosis of hyperthyroidism and before any ophthalmopathy symptoms, blood was sampled. Out of 10 ml of fresh peripheral blood came the PBMCs. The sample consisted of blood. This TCR derives from a woman aged 40 to 55 with Graves' hyperthyroidism that later progressed to Graves' ophthalmopathy. This chain joins TRBV27 and TRBJ1-3; no definite D call. The CDR3 here is CASSLWAAIDGNTIYF. The CDR3 DNA sequence: TGTGCCAGCAGTTTATGGGCAGCCATCGACGGAAACACCATATATTTT.